This TCR beta chain was documented in a study of CD8+CD57+ T cells in acquired aplastic anemia. Study outcomes and limitations: Both patients and controls carried the same twenty-nine CD8+ CDR3 sequences.

Both TCR beta VDJ combination and CDR3 sequence profiling were carried out. Genomic DNA was the template for this profiling. TCRdb independently ran MiXCR on the reads; one entry per CDR3 protein. The table lists about 150,000 distinct CDR3 sequences, about 48% of them singletons, with 12% in the top ten. This CDR3 has 11 residues. Germline trimming cut 7 bases from V and 8 bases from J; bases unmatched to any gene: 2. CDR1 and CDR2 from the germline V gene are ENHRY and SYGVKD. Details on this clonotype: Its cognate antigen is unknown.

Patients picked for sequencing had shown CD8+CD57+ cell expansion detected by flow cytometry. This TCR was recovered from a human donor with aplastic anemia. This chain links TRBV10-3 with TRBJ1-2, with TRBD1 identical over 9 bases. Sequenced input: sorted CD4+, CD8+, or CD8+CD57+ T cells (not recorded which) from PBMCs. The CDR3 sequence is CAIKGTGGYTF. The CDR3 region has the DNA TGTGCCATCAAAGGGACAGGGGGCTACACCTTC.